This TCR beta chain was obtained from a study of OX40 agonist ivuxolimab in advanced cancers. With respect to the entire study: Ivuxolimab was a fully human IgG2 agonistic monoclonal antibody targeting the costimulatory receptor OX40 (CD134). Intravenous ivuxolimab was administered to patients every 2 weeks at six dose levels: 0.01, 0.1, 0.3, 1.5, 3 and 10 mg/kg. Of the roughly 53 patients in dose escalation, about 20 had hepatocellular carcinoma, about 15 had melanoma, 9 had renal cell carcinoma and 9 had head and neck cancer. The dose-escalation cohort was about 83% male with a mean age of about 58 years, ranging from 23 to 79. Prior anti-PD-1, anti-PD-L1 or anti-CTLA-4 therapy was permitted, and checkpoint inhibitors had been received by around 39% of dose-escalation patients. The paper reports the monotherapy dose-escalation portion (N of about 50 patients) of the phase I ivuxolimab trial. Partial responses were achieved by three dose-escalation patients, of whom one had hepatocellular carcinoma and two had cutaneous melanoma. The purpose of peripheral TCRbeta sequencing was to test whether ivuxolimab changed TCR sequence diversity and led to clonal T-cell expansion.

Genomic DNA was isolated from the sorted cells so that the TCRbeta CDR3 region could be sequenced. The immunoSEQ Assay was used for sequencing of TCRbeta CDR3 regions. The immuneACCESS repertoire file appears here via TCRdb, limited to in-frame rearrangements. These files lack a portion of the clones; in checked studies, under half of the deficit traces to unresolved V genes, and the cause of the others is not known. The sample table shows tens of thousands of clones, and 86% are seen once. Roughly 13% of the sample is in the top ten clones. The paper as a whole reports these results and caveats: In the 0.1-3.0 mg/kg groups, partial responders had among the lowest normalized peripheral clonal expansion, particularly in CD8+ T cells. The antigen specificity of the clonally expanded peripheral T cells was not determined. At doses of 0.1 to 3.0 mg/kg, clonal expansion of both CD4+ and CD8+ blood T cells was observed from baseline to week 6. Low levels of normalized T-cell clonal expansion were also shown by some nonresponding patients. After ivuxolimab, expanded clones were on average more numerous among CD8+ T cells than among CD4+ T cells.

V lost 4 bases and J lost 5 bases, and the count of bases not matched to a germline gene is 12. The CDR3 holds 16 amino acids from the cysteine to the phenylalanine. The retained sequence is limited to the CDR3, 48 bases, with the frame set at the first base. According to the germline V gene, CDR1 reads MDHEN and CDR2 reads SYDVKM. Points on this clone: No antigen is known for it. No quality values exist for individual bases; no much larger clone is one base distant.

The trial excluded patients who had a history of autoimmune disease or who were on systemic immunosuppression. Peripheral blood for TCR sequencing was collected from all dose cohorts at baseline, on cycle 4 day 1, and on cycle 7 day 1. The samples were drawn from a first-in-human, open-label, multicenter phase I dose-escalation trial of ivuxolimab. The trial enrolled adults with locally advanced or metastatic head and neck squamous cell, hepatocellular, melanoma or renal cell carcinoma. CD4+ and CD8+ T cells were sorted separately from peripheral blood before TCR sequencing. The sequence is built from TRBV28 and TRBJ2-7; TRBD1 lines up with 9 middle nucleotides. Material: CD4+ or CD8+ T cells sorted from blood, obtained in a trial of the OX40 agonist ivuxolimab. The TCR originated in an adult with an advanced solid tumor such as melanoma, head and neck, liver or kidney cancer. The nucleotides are TGTGCCAGCAGTTCTTCCCTCGGACAGGGGTTCCACGAGCAGTACTTC. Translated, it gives CASSSSLGQGFHEQYF.